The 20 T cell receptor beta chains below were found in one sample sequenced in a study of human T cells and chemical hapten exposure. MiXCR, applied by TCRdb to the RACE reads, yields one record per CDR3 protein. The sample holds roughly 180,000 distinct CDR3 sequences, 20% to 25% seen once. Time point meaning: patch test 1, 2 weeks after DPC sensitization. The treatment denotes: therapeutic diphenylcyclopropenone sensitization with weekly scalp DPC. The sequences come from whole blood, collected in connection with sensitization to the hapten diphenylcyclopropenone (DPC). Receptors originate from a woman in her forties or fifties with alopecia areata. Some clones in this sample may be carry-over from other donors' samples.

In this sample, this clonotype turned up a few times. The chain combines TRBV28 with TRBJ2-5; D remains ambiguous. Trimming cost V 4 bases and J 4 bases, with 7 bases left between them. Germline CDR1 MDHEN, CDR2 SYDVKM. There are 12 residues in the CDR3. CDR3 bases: TGTGCCAGCAGTTCTGATACAGAGACCCAGTACTTC. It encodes CASSSDTETQYF.

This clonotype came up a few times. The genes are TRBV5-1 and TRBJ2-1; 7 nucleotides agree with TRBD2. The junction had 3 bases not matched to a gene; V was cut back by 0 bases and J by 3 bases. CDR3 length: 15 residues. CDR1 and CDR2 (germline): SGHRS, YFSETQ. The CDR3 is CASSLAAGDYNEQFF. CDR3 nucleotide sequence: TGCGCCAGCAGCTTGGCCGCGGGGGACTACAATGAGCAGTTCTTC.

Here the CDR3 reads CSARTVGQPQHF. The CDR3 nucleotides read TGCAGCGCACGGACAGTCGGTCAGCCCCAGCATTTT. This chain links TRBV29-1 with TRBJ1-5; maybe TRBD1 (6 bases). CDR3 length equals 12 residues. V dropped 7 bases and J dropped 6 bases, with 13 bases sitting between them. CDR1 and CDR2 (germline): SQVTM, ANQGSEA.

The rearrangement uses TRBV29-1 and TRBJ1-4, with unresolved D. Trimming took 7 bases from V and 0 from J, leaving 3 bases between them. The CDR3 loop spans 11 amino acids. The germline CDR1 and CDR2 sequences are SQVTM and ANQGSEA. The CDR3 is CSGTTNEKLFF. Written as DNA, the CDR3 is TGCAGCGGAACAACTAATGAAAAACTGTTTTTT.

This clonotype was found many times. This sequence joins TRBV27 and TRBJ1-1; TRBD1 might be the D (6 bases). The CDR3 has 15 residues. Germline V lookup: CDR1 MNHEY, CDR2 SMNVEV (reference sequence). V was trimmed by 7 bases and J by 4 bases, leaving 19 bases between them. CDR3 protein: CASTVGGASTTEAFF. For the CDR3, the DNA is TGTGCCAGCACCGTAGGGGGGGCTTCAACCACTGAAGCTTTCTTT.

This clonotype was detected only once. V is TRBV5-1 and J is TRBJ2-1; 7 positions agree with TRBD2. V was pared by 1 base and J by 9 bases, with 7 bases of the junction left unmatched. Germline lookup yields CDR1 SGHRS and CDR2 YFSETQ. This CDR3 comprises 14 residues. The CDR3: CASSLILRESEQFF. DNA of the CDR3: TGCGCCAGCAGCTTGATCTTGCGGGAGAGTGAGCAGTTCTTC.

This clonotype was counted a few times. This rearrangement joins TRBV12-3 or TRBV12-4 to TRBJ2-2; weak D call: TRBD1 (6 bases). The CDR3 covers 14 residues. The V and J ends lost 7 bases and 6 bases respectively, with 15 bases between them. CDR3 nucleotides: TGTGCCAGCATCGCTCTAGGGGGATCCGGGGAGCTGTTTTTT. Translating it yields CASIALGGSGELFF.

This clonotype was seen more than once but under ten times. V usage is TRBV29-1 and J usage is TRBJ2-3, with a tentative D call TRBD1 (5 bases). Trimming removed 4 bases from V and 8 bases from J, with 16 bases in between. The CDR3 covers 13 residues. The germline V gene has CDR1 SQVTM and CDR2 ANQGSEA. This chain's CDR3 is CSVGDPQGSTQYF. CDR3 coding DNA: TGCAGCGTTGGTGACCCTCAGGGATCTACGCAGTATTTT.

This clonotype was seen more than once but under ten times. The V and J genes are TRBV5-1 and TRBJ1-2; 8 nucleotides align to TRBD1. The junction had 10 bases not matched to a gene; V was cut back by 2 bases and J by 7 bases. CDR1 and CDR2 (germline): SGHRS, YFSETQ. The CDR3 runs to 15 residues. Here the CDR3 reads CASSLTGQGASGYTF. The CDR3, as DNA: TGCGCCAGCAGCTTAACGGGGCAGGGGGCAAGTGGCTACACCTTC.

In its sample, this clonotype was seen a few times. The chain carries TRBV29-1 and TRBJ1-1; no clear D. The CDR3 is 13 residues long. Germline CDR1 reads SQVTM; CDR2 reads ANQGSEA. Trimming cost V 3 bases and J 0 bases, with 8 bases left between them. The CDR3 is CSVDRIMNTEAFF. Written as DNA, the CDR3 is TGCAGCGTTGACCGGATCATGAACACTGAAGCTTTCTTT.

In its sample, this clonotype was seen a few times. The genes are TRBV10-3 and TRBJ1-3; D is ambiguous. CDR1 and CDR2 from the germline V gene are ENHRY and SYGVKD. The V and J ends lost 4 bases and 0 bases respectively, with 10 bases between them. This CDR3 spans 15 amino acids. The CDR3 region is CAISGEDHSGNTIYF. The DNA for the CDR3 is TGTGCCATCAGTGGTGAAGATCACTCTGGAAACACCATATATTTT.

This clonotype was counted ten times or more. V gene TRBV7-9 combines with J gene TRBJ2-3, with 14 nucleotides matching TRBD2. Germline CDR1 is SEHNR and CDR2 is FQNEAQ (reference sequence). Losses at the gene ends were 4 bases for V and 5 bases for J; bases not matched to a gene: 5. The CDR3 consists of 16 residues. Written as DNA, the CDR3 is TGTGCCAGCAGCTGGGGACTAGCGGGAGTTATAGATACGCAGTATTTT. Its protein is CASSWGLAGVIDTQYF.

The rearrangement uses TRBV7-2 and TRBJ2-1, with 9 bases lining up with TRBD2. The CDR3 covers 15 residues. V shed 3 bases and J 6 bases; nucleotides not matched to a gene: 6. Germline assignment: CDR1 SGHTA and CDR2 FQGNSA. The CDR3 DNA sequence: TGTGCCAGCAGCTTGCGGGAGGGCCTTAGCAATGAGCAGTTCTTC. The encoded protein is CASSLREGLSNEQFF.

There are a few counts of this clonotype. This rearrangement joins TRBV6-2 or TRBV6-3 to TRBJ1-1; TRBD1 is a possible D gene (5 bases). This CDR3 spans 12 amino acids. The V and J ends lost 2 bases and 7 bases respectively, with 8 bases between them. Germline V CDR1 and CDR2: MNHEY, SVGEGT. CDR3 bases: TGTGCCAGCAGTTACCCAAGGGGTGAAGCTTTCTTT. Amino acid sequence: CASSYPRGEAFF.

CDR3 sequence reads: CASSPGQVNTGELFF. In DNA, the CDR3 is TGTGCCAGCAGCCCCGGACAGGTGAACACCGGGGAGCTGTTTTTT. J is TRBJ2-2 and V is TRBV11-3; 7 bases align to TRBD1. With 5 bases clipped from V and 1 base from J, the junction kept 4 bases outside the gene matches. The CDR3 has 15 residues. CDR1 SGHNT and CDR2 YENEEA come from the germline V gene.

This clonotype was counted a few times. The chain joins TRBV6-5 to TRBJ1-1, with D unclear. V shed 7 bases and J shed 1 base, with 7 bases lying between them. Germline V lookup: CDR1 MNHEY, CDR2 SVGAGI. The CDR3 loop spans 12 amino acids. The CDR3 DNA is TGTGCCAGCAAGGGTCCGAACACTGAAGCTTTCTTT. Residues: CASKGPNTEAFF.

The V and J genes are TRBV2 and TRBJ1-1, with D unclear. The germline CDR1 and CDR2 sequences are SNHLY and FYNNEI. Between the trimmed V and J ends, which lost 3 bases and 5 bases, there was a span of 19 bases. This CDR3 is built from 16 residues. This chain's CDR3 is CASSDEEWQHATEAFF. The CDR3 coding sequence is TGTGCCAGCAGTGATGAGGAATGGCAGCACGCGACTGAAGCTTTCTTT.

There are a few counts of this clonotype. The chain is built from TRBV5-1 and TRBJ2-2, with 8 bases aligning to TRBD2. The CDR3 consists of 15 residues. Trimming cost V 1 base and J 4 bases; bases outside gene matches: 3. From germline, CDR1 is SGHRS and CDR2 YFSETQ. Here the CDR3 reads CASSLNLAGTGELFF. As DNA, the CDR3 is TGCGCCAGCAGCTTGAACCTAGCGGGCACCGGGGAGCTGTTTTTT.

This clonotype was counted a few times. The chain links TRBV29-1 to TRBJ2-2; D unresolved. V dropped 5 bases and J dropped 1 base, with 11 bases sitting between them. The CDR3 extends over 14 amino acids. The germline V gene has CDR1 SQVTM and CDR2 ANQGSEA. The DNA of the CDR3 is TGCAGCGTTTCGACATGGCTGAACACCGGGGAGCTGTTTTTT. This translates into CSVSTWLNTGELFF.

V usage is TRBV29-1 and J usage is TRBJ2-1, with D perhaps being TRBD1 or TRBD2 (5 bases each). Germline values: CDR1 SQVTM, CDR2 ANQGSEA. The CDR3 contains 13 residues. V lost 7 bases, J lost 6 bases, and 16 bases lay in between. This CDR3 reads CSARWDQRNEQFF. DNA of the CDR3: TGCAGCGCTAGGTGGGACCAGCGCAATGAGCAGTTCTTC.